These 20 T cell receptor beta chains were sequenced from one sample in a study of beta chain features in type 1 diabetes. Findings of the study overall: In every one of the four CD4+ subsets, TCRB CDR3s were moderately but significantly shorter in Type 1 diabetes patients.

Antigens for these TCRs are unknown. Sequencing targeted expressed TCRB transcripts, as all isolated RNA had been reverse transcribed. Profiled with immunoSEQ multiplex PCR; TCRdb holds only in-frame clones, not every one. The repertoire holds around 650,000 clones, with around 11% as singletons. The material sequenced was naive CD4+ T cells from blood. These receptors came from a man aged 25-45 years with type 1 diabetes.

This clone has a single count. The chain carries TRBV2 and TRBJ1-1; D is ambiguous. Trimming left V 6 bases short and J 6 bases short, with 17 bases between. Germline assignment: CDR1 SNHLY and CDR2 FYNNEI. The length of the CDR3 is 14 residues. The CDR3 region has the DNA TGTGCCAGCAGGGCCGATTGGGATGGCGCTGAAGCTTTCTTT. The encoded protein is CASRADWDGAEAFF.

The chain links TRBV4-1 to TRBJ2-5, with TRBD2 as a possible D gene (6 bases). This CDR3 has 14 residues. Germline V gene sequence: CDR1 MGHRA, CDR2 YSYEKL. V lost 0 bases and J 12 bases, leaving 17 bases between the germline ends. The CDR3 bases are TGCGCCAGCAGCCAAGATCCGACTAGGGAGCGGAAGTACTTC. It encodes CASSQDPTRERKYF.

This clone appeared a few times. This chain uses TRBV29-1 with TRBJ2-2, with a weak D call TRBD2 (5 bases). V was pared by 6 bases and J by 2 bases, with 16 bases between. The germline gives CDR1 SQVTM, CDR2 ANQGSEA. CDR3 length: 15 amino acids. The DNA for the CDR3 is TGCAGCGTCCTAGGTGGGAGCTTAAACACCGGGGAGCTGTTTTTT. Translating it yields CSVLGGSLNTGELFF.

This clone was seen only a few times. The chain has TRBV10-3 and TRBJ2-3; 12 nucleotides align to TRBD2. CDR1 ENHRY and CDR2 SYGVKD come from the germline V gene. This CDR3 is 17 amino acids long. The junction had 7 bases not matched to a gene; V was cut back by 6 bases and J by 0 bases. This CDR3 is CAIRPGLAGTSTDTQYF. Written as DNA, the CDR3 is TGTGCCATCAGACCGGGACTAGCGGGTACTAGCACAGATACGCAGTATTTT.

V and J are TRBV6-6 and TRBJ2-1; no definite D call. From germline, CDR1 is MNHNY and CDR2 SVGAGI (reference sequence). Trimming removed 6 bases from V and 5 bases from J, with 11 bases in between. The CDR3 sequence is 13 residues long. The CDR3 sequence is CASSHPANNEQFF. Written as DNA, the CDR3 is TGTGCCAGCAGCCACCCGGCCAACAATGAGCAGTTCTTC.

This clone was detected only a few times. The chain carries TRBV2 and TRBJ1-6; no clear D gene. Germline-derived CDR1 and CDR2 are SNHLY and FYNNEI. V gave up 2 bases and J gave up 7 bases, with 9 bases separating them. The CDR3 has 14 amino acids. CDR3 region: CASSERRMNSPLHF. The CDR3, as DNA: TGTGCCAGCAGTGAACGGCGGATGAATTCACCCCTCCACTTT.

A word on this clone: At one boundary the junction diverges from the germline segment, which might be a read error. This CDR3 is also generated by other DNA sequences in the sample. This chain joins TRBV9 and TRBJ2-1; D perhaps matches TRBD2 (6 bases). The CDR3 extends over 13 amino acids. CDR1 SGDLS and CDR2 YYNGEE come from the germline V gene. The CDR3 protein is CASSVGPGDEQFF. The CDR3 bases are TGTGCTAGCAGCGTGGGACCGGGAGATGAGCAGTTCTTC.

The V gene is TRBV6-5, the J gene TRBJ2-2; no definite D call. CDR3 length equals 14 residues. CDR1 and CDR2 (germline): MNHEY, SVGAGI. V was cut by 7 bases and J by 0 bases, with 9 bases left in between. DNA for the CDR3: TGTGCCAGCACCGTGGGTCCGAACACCGGGGAGCTGTTTTTT. Amino acid sequence: CASTVGPNTGELFF.

This clone was picked up a small number of times. The CDR3 coding sequence is TGTGCCAGCAGTCCCCGTCCCTACGAGCAGTACTTC. It codes for CASSPRPYEQYF. The chain is built from TRBV28 and TRBJ2-7; D gene unclear. Germline CDR1 is MDHEN and CDR2 is SYDVKM. This CDR3 contains 12 residues. Trimming pared 5 bases from V and 2 bases from J, leaving 7 bases between. Complete variable domain (other parts from reference TRBV28 and TRBJ2-7): DVKVTQSSRYLVKRTGEKVFLECVQDMDHENMFWYRQDPGLGLRLIYFSYDVKMKEKGDIPEGYSVSREKKERFSLILESASTNQTSMYLCASSPRPYEQYFGPGTRLTVT.

The V gene is TRBV20-1, the J gene TRBJ2-3, with D hard to call. The CDR3 runs to 11 residues. Germline assignment: CDR1 DFQATT and CDR2 SNEGSKA (reference sequence). Trimming cost V 6 bases and J 5 bases, with 9 bases left between them. The CDR3 sequence is CSATVKDTQYF. The CDR3 DNA follows: TGCAGTGCGACGGTCAAAGATACGCAGTATTTT.

This chain connects TRBV5-4 to TRBJ1-2; TRBD1 matches at 8 bases. Germline V gives CDR1 SGHNT, CDR2 YYREEE (reference sequence). The CDR3 is made up of 15 amino acids. The trim removed 4 bases at V and 2 bases at J, leaving 7 bases unmatched. The DNA for the CDR3 is TGTGCCAGCAGCACAGGACAGGGTATGAACTATGGCTACACCTTC. It encodes CASSTGQGMNYGYTF.

This sequence joins TRBV5-1 and TRBJ2-3; perhaps TRBD2 as D (6 bases). Germline values: CDR1 SGHRS, CDR2 YFSETQ. CDR3 size: 14 residues. V was trimmed by 4 bases and J by 3 bases, leaving 12 bases between them. The CDR3 here is CASSKVTSTDTQYF. In DNA form, the CDR3 reads TGCGCCAGCAGCAAAGTGACTAGTACAGATACGCAGTATTTT.

The chain carries TRBV18 and TRBJ2-2, with a weak D call TRBD1 (5 bases). The CDR3 runs to 16 residues. CDR1 and CDR2 (germline): KGHSH, LQKENI. Deletions cut 0 bases from V and 5 bases from J, with 13 bases between. CDR3 loop: CASSPPGQGGTGELFF. CDR3 nucleotides: TGTGCCAGCTCACCACCCGGCCAGGGTGGAACCGGGGAGCTGTTTTTT.

The V call is TRBV7-8, the J call TRBJ2-1; D is perhaps TRBD2 (6 bases). The CDR3 consists of 13 residues. Germline CDR1 is SGHVS and CDR2 is FQNEAQ. Trimming left V 5 bases short and J 7 bases short, with 12 bases between. Here the CDR3 reads CASSPGLKNEQFF. The DNA of the CDR3 is TGTGCCAGCAGCCCGGGACTGAAGAATGAGCAGTTCTTC.

The J gene is TRBJ1-2, the V gene TRBV19, with unresolved D. V lost 3 bases and J 3 bases, leaving 11 bases between the germline ends. Germline V gene lookup returns CDR1 LNHDA and CDR2 SQIVND (reference sequence). The CDR3 contains 14 residues. CDR3 loop: CASSIAVSHYGYTF. CDR3 bases: TGTGCCAGTAGTATTGCGGTCAGTCACTATGGCTACACCTTC.

This clone appeared a few times. The rearrangement joins TRBV7-2 to TRBJ2-7; D may be TRBD1 (6 bases). The germline V gene encodes CDR1 SGHTA and CDR2 FQGNSA. This CDR3 has 14 amino acids. V lost 1 base, J lost 4 bases, and 11 bases lay in between. The CDR3 loop is CASSLDGQMYEQYF. The CDR3 DNA is TGTGCCAGCAGCTTAGATGGACAGATGTACGAGCAGTACTTC.

This clone has a handful of counts. The gene calls are TRBV6-1 and TRBJ2-3, with D possibly TRBD1 on 5 matching bases. Trimming removed 0 bases from V and 1 base from J, with 14 bases in between. Germline V gene lookup returns CDR1 MNHNS and CDR2 SASEGT. CDR3 size: 17 residues. The CDR3 region is CASSEALGQTGTDTQYF. CDR3 DNA: TGTGCCAGCAGTGAAGCGCTGGGGCAGACTGGCACAGATACGCAGTATTTT.

CDR3 sequence reads: CSALRDSSYEQYF. The CDR3 nucleotides are TGCAGCGCCCTACGAGACAGCTCCTACGAGCAGTACTTC. The chain recombines TRBV29-1 with TRBJ2-7; D is perhaps TRBD1 (5 bases). The CDR3 sequence is 13 residues long. Trimming took off 7 bases at V and 0 bases at J, with 13 bases between the two ends. Germline V gene sequence: CDR1 SQVTM, CDR2 ANQGSEA.

The V gene is TRBV2, the J gene TRBJ2-7; D gene unclear. The V end lost 5 bases, the J end lost 1 base, and 6 bases lay between the germline ends. The CDR3 sequence is 12 residues long. The germline CDR1 and CDR2 sequences are SNHLY and FYNNEI. CDR3 bases: TGTGCCAGCAGTAGGGAATCCTACGAGCAGTACTTC. It yields the protein CASSRESYEQYF. Complete variable domain (other parts from reference TRBV2 and TRBJ2-7): EPEVTQTPSHQVTQMGQEVILRCVPISNHLYFYWYRQILGQKVEFLVSFYNNEISEKSEIFDDQFSVERPDGSNFTLKIRSTKLEDSAMYFCASSRESYEQYFGPGTRLTVT.

This clone was seen a handful of times. J is TRBJ2-2 and V is TRBV30, with no clear D. Trimming removed 0 bases from V and 4 bases from J, with 6 bases in between. There are 13 residues in the CDR3. Germline V CDR1 and CDR2: GTSNPN, SVGIG (reference sequence). Here the CDR3 reads CAWSVYGTGELFF. The CDR3 DNA reads as TGTGCCTGGAGTGTATATGGCACCGGGGAGCTGTTTTTT.